The rows below give T cell receptor beta chains drawn from one sample of a study of human T cells and chemical hapten exposure. Via MiXCR, TCRdb re-called the 5' RACE reads, giving one row per CDR3 protein. The profile shows about 81,000 distinct CDR3 sequences, approximately 8% of them singletons. The source is a male donor in good health. Each CDR3 is given with its conserved first and last residue. The D gene is left open where the match is weak. Clone size, where shown, is once, few, many, or a class for clones that have expanded.

j_call,d_call,v_call,clone_size,cdr3_nt,cdr3_aa
TRBJ1-5,-,TRBV30,few,TGTGCCTGGAGTGTTCAGGGTGGACAGCCCCAGCATTTT,CAWSVQGGQPQHF
TRBJ2-7,TRBD1,TRBV3-1,-,TGTGCCAGCAGCCAAGATCCGGGACAGATCTCCTACGAGCAGTACTTC,CASSQDPGQISYEQYF
TRBJ1-4,TRBD1,TRBV6-7,many,TGTGCCAGCAGTTACCATCCGGGACAGGTTAATGAAAAACTGTTTTTT,CASSYHPGQVNEKLFF
TRBJ2-1,-,TRBV7-9,few,TGTGCCAGCAGCTTAGGGCAGAACTACAATGAGCAGTTCTTC,CASSLGQNYNEQFF
TRBJ2-7,-,TRBV27,-,TGTGCCAGCAGCCGGAGAATGGGGCGGTTCGAGCAGTACTTC,CASSRRMGRFEQYF
TRBJ2-1,TRBD2,TRBV7-2,few,TGTGCCAGCAGCCTAAAAGAGGGACTAGCGGACTACAATGAGCAGTTCTTC,CASSLKEGLADYNEQFF
TRBJ2-5,TRBD2,TRBV5-1,many,TGCGCCAGCAGCTTATCTCTAGCGGAAGAGACCCAGTACTTC,CASSLSLAEETQYF
TRBJ1-1,TRBD1,TRBV4-2,many,TGTGCCAGCAGCTCTCAACCCGGGACAGCGGATGAAGCTTTCTTT,CASSSQPGTADEAFF
TRBJ2-2,TRBD2,TRBV11-2,many,TGTGCCAGCAGCCCGACTAGCGGGGGACCGAACACCGGGGAGCTGTTTTTT,CASSPTSGGPNTGELFF
TRBJ1-1,TRBD1,TRBV20-1,few,TGCAGTGCTAGGTGGGACAGGGAGGGAGGGATTGAAGCTTTCTTT,CSARWDREGGIEAFF
TRBJ2-2,TRBD2,TRBV5-1,many,TGCGCCAGCAGTTTGACTAGCGGGAGCCCCGGGGAGCTGTTTTTT,CASSLTSGSPGELFF
TRBJ1-1,-,TRBV5-1,once,TGCGCCAGCAGCTTGGTCGGGGGCGGCCTGAACACTGAAGCTTTCTTT,CASSLVGGGLNTEAFF
TRBJ1-5,-,TRBV6-6,many,TGTGCCAGCAGTTACTCTGGAACAGGCGATCAGCCCCAGCATTTT,CASSYSGTGDQPQHF
TRBJ1-3,-,TRBV5-1,-,TGCGCCAGCAGCTTGGACACCTTGAGCTCTGGAAACACCATATATTTT,CASSLDTLSSGNTIYF
TRBJ1-1,-,TRBV25-1,many,TGTGCCAGCAGTGGGGGATGGGTCACTGAAGCTTTCTTT,CASSGGWVTEAFF
TRBJ1-5,-,TRBV20-1,few,TGCAGTGCTGTCAGGCTAGAGGTCAATCAGCCCCAGCATTTT,CSAVRLEVNQPQHF
TRBJ1-2,-,TRBV12-3/TRBV12-4,-,TGTGCCAGCATACTGGCGCCCAACTATGGCGACACCTTC,CASILAPNYGDTF
TRBJ2-7,TRBD2,TRBV6-1,few,TGTGCCAGCAGTGAAGCCCGACTAGCGGGGGGCTACGAGCAGTACTTC,CASSEARLAGGYEQYF
TRBJ2-3,-,TRBV6-4,many,TGTGCCAGCAGTGACTCCGGCCCTTCAGATACGCAGTATTTT,CASSDSGPSDTQYF
TRBJ1-1,TRBD1,TRBV7-3,-,TGTGCCAGCAGCCTGTCGGTGGGACAGGGGAACACTGAAGCTTTCTTT,CASSLSVGQGNTEAFF
TRBJ2-1,-,TRBV11-2,many,TGTGCCAGCAGCTTGATGGCCTCCAAGGGGTACAATGAGCAGTTCTTC,CASSLMASKGYNEQFF
TRBJ2-3,-,TRBV5-5,many,TGTGCCAGCAGCTTAACAGGGTTGATAAATACGCAGTATTTT,CASSLTGLINTQYF
TRBJ1-1,-,TRBV20-1,many,TGCAGTGCTAGAGATCGGAGGGGTTCTACTGAAGCTTTCTTT,CSARDRRGSTEAFF
TRBJ1-5,-,TRBV19,few,TGTGCCAGTACTAACGGAGTGGGACAGCCCCAGCATTTT,CASTNGVGQPQHF
TRBJ1-1,TRBD1,TRBV7-9,few,TGTGCCAGCAGCATTATCGAGGGGACAGCTAACACTGAAGCTTTCTTT,CASSIIEGTANTEAFF
TRBJ1-1,-,TRBV13,few,TGTGCCAGCAGCCCCCGACTCATGAACACTGAAGCTTTCTTT,CASSPRLMNTEAFF
TRBJ1-5,-,TRBV29-1,many,TGCAGCGTCCAAGGGAGGGAAGGACAGCCCCAGCATTTT,CSVQGREGQPQHF
TRBJ1-2,-,TRBV29-1,-,TGCAGCGTTGAGGTGGCAAGTAGAGGCTACACCTTC,CSVEVASRGYTF
TRBJ2-2,TRBD1,TRBV27,few,TGTGCCAGCAGTAGGACAGGGTTTGGATCCGGGGAGCTGTTTTTT,CASSRTGFGSGELFF
TRBJ2-3,-,TRBV7-7,many,TGTGCCAGCAGCTTGGGCCCATTCACAGATACGCAGTATTTT,CASSLGPFTDTQYF
TRBJ1-4,-,TRBV5-1,-,TGCGCCAGCAGCTTAGGACAGACCACTAATGAAAAACTGTTTTTT,CASSLGQTTNEKLFF
TRBJ1-5,-,TRBV6-1,many,TGTGCCAGCTACGGGGCCAATCAGCCCCAGCATTTT,CASYGANQPQHF
TRBJ1-2,TRBD1,TRBV12-3/TRBV12-4,many,TGTGCCAGCAGTTTAAATCCTCTCCCCAGGGACAGTGGAAACTATGGCTACACCTTC,CASSLNPLPRDSGNYGYTF
TRBJ2-7,TRBD2,TRBV27,few,TGTGCCAGCAGTTTAACGACTAGCGGAGCCTACGAGCAGTACTTC,CASSLTTSGAYEQYF
TRBJ1-5,TRBD1,TRBV12-5,-,TGTGCTAGTGGGCGGGACAGCCCGGTCCCCAATCAGCCCCAGCATTTT,CASGRDSPVPNQPQHF
TRBJ2-3,TRBD2,TRBV7-3,-,TGTGCCAGCAGCCCCAGAAGCGGGGGGAGCACAGATACGCAGTATTTT,CASSPRSGGSTDTQYF
TRBJ2-3,-,TRBV29-1,many,TGCAGCGTTGAGGCGAGGGATACGCAGTATTTT,CSVEARDTQYF
TRBJ2-3,TRBD2,TRBV20-1,-,TGCAGTGCCGCCCCTAGCGGGGTCACAGATACGCAGTATTTT,CSAAPSGVTDTQYF
TRBJ1-2,-,TRBV5-1,-,TGCGCCAGCAGCTTGGGTTTGGGGGCAAACTATGGCGACACCTTC,CASSLGLGANYGDTF
TRBJ2-3,TRBD2,TRBV12-3/TRBV12-4,few,TGTGCCAGCAGCATCGGGACTAGCGGGAGTACGCAGTATTTT,CASSIGTSGSTQYF
TRBJ2-7,TRBD1,TRBV7-2,many,TGTGCCAGCAGCCCCCGGGACAGGGTCTACGAGCAGTACTTC,CASSPRDRVYEQYF
TRBJ2-7,TRBD2,TRBV7-8,many,TGTGCCAGCAGCGCGCCCGGGACTAGCCTGATATACGAGCAGTACTTC,CASSAPGTSLIYEQYF
TRBJ2-7,-,TRBV7-9,few,TGTGCCAGCAGCTACCCCAGTGGAACCGCTTACGAGCAGTACTTC,CASSYPSGTAYEQYF
TRBJ2-1,-,TRBV11-2,few,TGTGCCAGCAGCTACGAGAACCCGGGGAATGAGCAGTTCTTC,CASSYENPGNEQFF
TRBJ2-1,TRBD2,TRBV3-1,-,TGTGCCAGCAGCTACCGGGACTACGGATACAATGAGCAGTTCTTC,CASSYRDYGYNEQFF
TRBJ1-5,-,TRBV7-2,many,TGTGCCAGCAGCTTAGTCGGGTTCGAGCCTCAGCCCCAGCATTTT,CASSLVGFEPQPQHF
TRBJ2-3,-,TRBV4-3,few,TGCGCCAGCAGCCAAGATTCTGGAGGGGCGATCACAGATACGCAGTATTTT,CASSQDSGGAITDTQYF
TRBJ2-6,-,TRBV6-5,few,TGTGCCAGCAGTTACGCCTCGTTCTCTGGGGCCAACGTCCTGACTTTC,CASSYASFSGANVLTF
TRBJ2-1,-,TRBV7-3,few,TGTGCCAGCAGCTCGCAGACTCCTGTCTCCTACAATGAGCAGTTCTTC,CASSSQTPVSYNEQFF
TRBJ2-1,-,TRBV20-1,few,TGCAGTGCTAGTCTGGGTGGCGAGCAGTTCTTC,CSASLGGEQFF
TRBJ2-7,-,TRBV6-5,few,TGTGCCAGCAGACCGACGGGGGGCACAGGAGTGTCCGAGCAGTACTTC,CASRPTGGTGVSEQYF
TRBJ1-1,-,TRBV27,few,TGTGCCAGCAGTCTAGGACAGACGAACACTGAAGCTTTCTTT,CASSLGQTNTEAFF
TRBJ2-3,TRBD2,TRBV12-3/TRBV12-4,many,TGTGCCAGCAGTTTAGGGGGCGGGAGGACAGATACGCAGTATTTT,CASSLGGGRTDTQYF
TRBJ2-6,-,TRBV3-1,many,TGTGCCAGCAGCCAAGGGAGGAAGTCTGGGGCCAACGTCCTGACTTTC,CASSQGRKSGANVLTF
TRBJ2-3,-,TRBV4-3,many,TGCGCCAGCAGCCAAGATGGCGAGGCTAGCGAGCGCACAGATACGCAGTATTTT,CASSQDGEASERTDTQYF
TRBJ1-6,-,TRBV6-5,few,TGTGCCAGCAGTTACGGGGACCCATCTTTATCCCTCCACTTT,CASSYGDPSLSLHF
TRBJ2-3,-,TRBV7-2,few,TGTGCCAGCAGCTTGTTAGTCGGCTCGGACGAACCACACCATACGCAGTATTTT,CASSLLVGSDEPHHTQYF
TRBJ1-5,-,TRBV7-2,few,TGTGCCAGCAGCCTACAGCGTAATCAGCCCCAGCATTTT,CASSLQRNQPQHF